This T cell receptor (beta chain) was found in a study of T-cell memory formation after mild COVID-19. In regard to this clonotype: The junction does not match germline at one end; this may be a read error.

Germline values: CDR1 SSHAT, CDR2 FNYEAQ (reference sequence). This CDR3 comprises 15 residues. TCRdb itself ran the 5' RACE reads through MiXCR, one entry per CDR3 protein. The table has about 390,000 distinct CDR3 sequences, 16% seen once. The receptor was derived from a man aged 18-30 years who had mild COVID-19 (a few samples of this study predate the infection). Cell type and time point are not known. What was sequenced was PBMCs or a T cell subset sorted from them (not recorded which). The gene calls are TRBV7-7 and TRBJ2-5, with D perhaps being TRBD1 or TRBD2 (5 bases each). The chain's CDR3 is CASSPGPRGEKTQYF. The CDR3 DNA reads as TGTGCTAGCAGCCCGGGACCCCGGGGCGAGAAGACCCAGTACTTC.